Presented here are 2 T cell receptor beta chains from one specimen sequenced in a study of blood T cell repertoires in COVID-19. Only in-frame clones appear in the TCRdb table, and some are missing; sequencing was by immunoSEQ multiplex PCR. The sample lists fewer than 85,000 clones; approximately 78% were seen once. The sample was peripheral blood. These receptors were taken from a woman aged 55-75 years with acute or convalescent COVID-19.

J is TRBJ1-2 and V is TRBV29-1; D may be TRBD1 (6 bases). The germline V gene has CDR1 SQVTM and CDR2 ANQGSEA. The CDR3 spans 14 residues. The ends were cut back, 6 bases at V and 4 bases at J, with 18 bases in the middle. CDR3 loop: CSVDPQGTGYGYTF. As DNA, the CDR3 is TGCAGCGTGGACCCTCAGGGGACGGGCTATGGCTACACCTTC.

The chain couples TRBV24-1 to TRBJ2-5; D is uncertain. The germline V and J ends were trimmed by 5 bases and 0 bases, with 9 bases remaining between them. CDR3 length: 14 amino acids. Germline V gene data show CDR1 as KGHDR and CDR2 as SFDVKD. CDR3 sequence: CATSAGSYQETQYF. In DNA, the CDR3 is TGTGCCACCAGTGCTGGCAGTTACCAAGAGACCCAGTACTTC.